The sequence of this T cell receptor beta chain was determined in a study of T cells after yellow fever vaccination. Whole-study context: Fractions with few cells were prepared using SMART-Seq v4 Ultra Low Input.

The study made its TCR cDNA through 5'RACE template switching. That step introduced a universal primer site along with UMIs. TCRdb used MiXCR to reprocess the 5' RACE reads, holding one entry per CDR3 protein. The sample includes about 130,000 distinct CDR3 sequences, 8.9% seen only once; the top ten take under 40%. General study findings and limits: Sorted repertoires could include abundant contaminating clonotypes from bulk cells.

A word on this clonotype: Its specificity is not known.

The sample was CD8+ T cells sorted from PBMCs, taken on the day of the yellow fever booster vaccination. The receptor's source is a man younger than 35 who received the YFV17D yellow fever vaccine.

The CDR3 DNA reads TGCGCCAGCAGCTTATACCGGGACAGGGTGAATGCCGGGGAGCTGTTTTTT. The encoded protein is CASSLYRDRVNAGELFF. The V call is TRBV5-1, the J call TRBJ2-2; 9 bases match TRBD1. The CDR3 contains 17 residues. V was pared by 2 bases and J by 6 bases, with 11 bases of the junction left unmatched. Germline V gives CDR1 SGHRS, CDR2 YFSETQ.